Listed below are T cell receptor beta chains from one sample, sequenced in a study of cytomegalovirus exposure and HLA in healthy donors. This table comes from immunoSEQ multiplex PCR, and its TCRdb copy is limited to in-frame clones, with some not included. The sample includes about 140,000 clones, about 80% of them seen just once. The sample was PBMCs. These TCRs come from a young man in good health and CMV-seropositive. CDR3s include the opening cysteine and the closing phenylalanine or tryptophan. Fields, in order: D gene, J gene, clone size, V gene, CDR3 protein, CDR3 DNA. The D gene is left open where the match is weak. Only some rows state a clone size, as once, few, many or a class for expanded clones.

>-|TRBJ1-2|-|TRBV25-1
CASSELRAANYGYTF
TGTGCCAGCAGTGAATTGAGGGCCGCCAACTATGGCTACACCTTC
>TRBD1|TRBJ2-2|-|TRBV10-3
CAISVSGTDSANTGELFF
TGTGCCATCAGTGTGTCCGGGACAGACTCCGCGAACACCGGGGAGCTGTTTTTT
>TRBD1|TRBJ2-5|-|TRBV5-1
CASSLGSYGDRGGETQYF
TGCGCCAGCAGCTTGGGTTCGTATGGGGACAGAGGGGGAGAGACCCAGTACTTC
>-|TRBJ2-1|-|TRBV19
CASSLGGGGEQFF
TGTGCCAGTAGTCTAGGGGGGGGCGGTGAGCAGTTCTTC
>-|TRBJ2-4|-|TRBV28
CASSLSRGFDIQYF
TGTGCCAGCAGTTTATCCCGCGGATTCGACATTCAGTACTTC
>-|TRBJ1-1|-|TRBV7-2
CASSLGAGLMSTEAFF
TGTGCCAGCAGCTTAGGGGCAGGGCTCATGAGCACTGAAGCTTTCTTT
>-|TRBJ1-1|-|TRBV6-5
CASSPVGGSSTEAFF
TGTGCCAGCAGTCCGGTCGGGGGAAGCTCCACTGAAGCTTTCTTT
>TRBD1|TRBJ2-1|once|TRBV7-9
CASTGQGAYNEQFF
TGTGCCAGCACGGGACAGGGGGCGTACAATGAGCAGTTCTTC
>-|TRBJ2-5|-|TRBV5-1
CASSSGVQETQYF
TGCGCCAGCTCCTCTGGAGTCCAAGAGACCCAGTACTTC
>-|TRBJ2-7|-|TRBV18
CASSQAAQGNYEQYF
TGTGCCAGCTCACAGGCGGCACAGGGAAACTACGAGCAGTACTTC
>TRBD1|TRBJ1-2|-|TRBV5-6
CASSRGQGAESGYTF
TGTGCCAGCAGCCGGGGACAGGGGGCGGAATCTGGCTACACCTTC
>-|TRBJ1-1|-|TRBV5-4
CASSIRSGSGAEAFF
TGTGCCAGCAGCATCCGTTCGGGGAGCGGCGCTGAAGCTTTCTTT
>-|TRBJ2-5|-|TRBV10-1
CASSPGDQETQYF
TGCGCCAGCAGCCCAGGGGATCAAGAGACCCAGTACTTC
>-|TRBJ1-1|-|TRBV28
CASHGQIMNTEAFF
TGTGCCAGCCACGGACAGATTATGAACACTGAAGCTTTCTTT
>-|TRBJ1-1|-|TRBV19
CASSPRQASRATEAFF
TGTGCCAGTAGTCCCAGACAGGCCTCCCGGGCCACTGAAGCTTTCTTT
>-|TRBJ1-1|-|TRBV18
CASSPGQKNTEAFF
TGTGCCAGCTCACCAGGGCAAAAGAACACTGAAGCTTTCTTT
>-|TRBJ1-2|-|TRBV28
CASSLLAQSYGYTF
TGTGCCAGCAGTTTACTTGCACAGAGCTATGGCTACACCTTC
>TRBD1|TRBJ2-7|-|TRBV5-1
CASSQGQGVLVDEQYF
TGCGCCAGCAGTCAAGGACAGGGAGTTCTGGTGGACGAGCAGTACTTC
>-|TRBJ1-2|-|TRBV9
CASSVDPGGPGYTF
TGTGCCAGCAGCGTAGATCCAGGAGGACCGGGCTACACCTTC
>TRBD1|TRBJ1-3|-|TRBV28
CASSPRGAGGKRKNTIYF
TGTGCCAGCAGCCCCAGGGGGGCAGGGGGAAAGAGGAAGAACACCATATATTTT
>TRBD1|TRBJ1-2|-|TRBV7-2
CASSLSNAGGVGYTF
TGTGCCAGCAGCTTATCCAATGCAGGGGGCGTTGGCTACACCTTC
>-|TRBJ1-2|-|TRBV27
CASSLSGGDYGYTF
TGTGCCAGCAGTTTATCTGGGGGCGACTATGGCTACACCTTC
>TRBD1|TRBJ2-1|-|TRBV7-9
CASSPQTGGNEQFF
TGTGCCAGCAGCCCACAGACAGGGGGCAATGAGCAGTTCTTC
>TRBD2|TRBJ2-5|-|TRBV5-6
CASSLVGLGVETQYF
TGTGCCAGCAGCTTGGTGGGACTAGGGGTTGAGACCCAGTACTTC
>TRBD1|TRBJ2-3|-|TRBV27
CASSTSGQGSGDTQYF
TGTGCCAGCAGTACCTCGGGACAGGGGTCCGGCGATACGCAGTATTTT
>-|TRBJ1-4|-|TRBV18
CASSLSSGPYEKLFF
TGTGCCAGCTCACTGTCTTCAGGTCCCTACGAAAAACTGTTTTTT
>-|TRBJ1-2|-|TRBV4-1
CASSRSGTEVFGYTF
TGCGCCAGCAGCCGCAGCGGGACCGAGGTTTTTGGCTACACCTTC
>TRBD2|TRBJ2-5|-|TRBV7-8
CASSSYILGGEGETQYF
TGTGCCAGCAGCTCCTATATACTGGGGGGGGAGGGAGAGACCCAGTACTTC
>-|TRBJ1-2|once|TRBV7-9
CASSSSVIVETGGYTF
TGTGCCAGCAGCTCCTCTGTGATTGTTGAAACAGGAGGCTACACCTTC
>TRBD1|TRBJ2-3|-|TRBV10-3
CAISQQGLGTDTQYF
TGTGCCATCAGTCAACAGGGGCTCGGCACAGATACGCAGTATTTT
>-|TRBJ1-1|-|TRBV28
CASRPGGDAPGTEAFF
TGTGCCAGCAGGCCGGGAGGGGACGCCCCTGGCACTGAAGCTTTCTTT
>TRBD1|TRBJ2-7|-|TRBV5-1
CASRAGTGALEQYF
TGCGCCAGCAGAGCCGGGACAGGGGCCCTCGAGCAGTACTTC
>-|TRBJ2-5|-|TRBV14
CASSQGLGETQYF
TGTGCCAGCAGCCAGGGACTCGGAGAGACCCAGTACTTC
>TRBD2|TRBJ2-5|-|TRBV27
CASSLGTGGGNRETQYF
TGTGCCAGCAGTTTAGGGACGGGAGGGGGAAACCGAGAGACCCAGTACTTC
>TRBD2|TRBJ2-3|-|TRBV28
CASSTPTGTSGSYTQYF
TGTGCCAGCAGTACCCCGACCGGGACTAGCGGGAGTTATACGCAGTATTTT